This T cell receptor beta chain stems from a study of T cell responses to AZD1222 COVID-19 vaccine. Sequenced by immunoSEQ multiplex PCR; TCRdb stores in-frame clones only, minus some. The table records around 160,000 clones, 82% of them present only once. Concerning this clone: Its target is not known.

Germline loops: CDR1 MGHDK, CDR2 SYGVNS. The V end lost 2 bases, the J end lost 1 base, and 11 bases lay between the germline ends. CDR3 length equals 15 residues. Findings of the study overall: Close to half of spike-specific TCRs reportedly recognize unmutated variant regions. It was only after the peak T cell response that any repertoires were sampled. Among the donors, most were white British and more were female, and clonal diversity was possibly underestimated. Dominant CD4 TCR responses targeted spike regions 160-218 and 743-854.

This chain joins TRBV25-1 and TRBJ1-1; no clear D gene. This receptor was identified in an adult in good health. Sequenced material: peripheral blood, taken on day 0 of MenACWY control vaccination. CDR3 sequence: CASSEIIGRNTEAFF. The CDR3 coding sequence is TGTGCCAGCAGTGAAATCATAGGGAGGAACACTGAAGCTTTCTTT.